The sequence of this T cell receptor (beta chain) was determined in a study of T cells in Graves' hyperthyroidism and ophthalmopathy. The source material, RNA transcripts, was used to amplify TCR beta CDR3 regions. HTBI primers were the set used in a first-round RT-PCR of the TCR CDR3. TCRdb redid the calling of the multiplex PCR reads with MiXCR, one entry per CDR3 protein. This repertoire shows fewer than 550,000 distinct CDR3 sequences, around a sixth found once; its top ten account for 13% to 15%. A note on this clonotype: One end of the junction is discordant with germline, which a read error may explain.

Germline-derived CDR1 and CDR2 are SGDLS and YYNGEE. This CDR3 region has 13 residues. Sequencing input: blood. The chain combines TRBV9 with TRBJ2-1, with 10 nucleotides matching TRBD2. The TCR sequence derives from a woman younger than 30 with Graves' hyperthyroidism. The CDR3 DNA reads TGTGCCAGCAGCGTCCTAGCGGGGGATGAACAGTTCTTC. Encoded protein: CASSVLAGDEQFF.